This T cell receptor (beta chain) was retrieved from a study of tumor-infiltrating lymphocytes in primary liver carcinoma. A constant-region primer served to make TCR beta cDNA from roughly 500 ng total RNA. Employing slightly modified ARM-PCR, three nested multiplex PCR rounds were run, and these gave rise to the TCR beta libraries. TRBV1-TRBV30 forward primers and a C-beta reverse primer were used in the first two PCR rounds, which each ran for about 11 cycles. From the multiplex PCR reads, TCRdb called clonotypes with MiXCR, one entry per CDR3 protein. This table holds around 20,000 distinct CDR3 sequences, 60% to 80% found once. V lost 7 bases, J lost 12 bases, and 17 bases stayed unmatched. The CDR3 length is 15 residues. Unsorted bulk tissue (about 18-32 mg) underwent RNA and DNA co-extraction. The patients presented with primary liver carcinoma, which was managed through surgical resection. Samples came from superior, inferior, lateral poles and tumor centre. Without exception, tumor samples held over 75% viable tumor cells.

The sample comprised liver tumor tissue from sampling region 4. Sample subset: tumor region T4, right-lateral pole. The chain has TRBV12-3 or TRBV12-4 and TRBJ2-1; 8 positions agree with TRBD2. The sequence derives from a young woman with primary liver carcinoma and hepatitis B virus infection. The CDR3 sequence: CASNLSGTSGLGQFF. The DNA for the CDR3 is TGTGCCAGCAACCTGTCCGGGACTAGTGGACTTGGGCAGTTCTTC.